A single sample gave rise to the 16 T cell receptor beta chains below, sequenced in a study of T cell repertoires in cytomegalovirus infection. Each CDR3 protein is one row after TCRdb ran MiXCR on the reads. The sample yields hundreds of thousands of distinct CDR3 sequences, 11% seen once. Sequenced sample: PBMCs. These receptors were taken from a human donor in good health (CMV status not recorded). Some clones in this sample may be carry-over from other donors' samples.

This clonotype was counted at least ten times. V and J are TRBV20-1 and TRBJ2-3; the D is unclear. The V gene lost 3 bases and the J gene lost 0 bases, with 10 bases spanning the gap. Germline V CDR1 and CDR2: DFQATT, SNEGSKA (reference sequence). The CDR3 totals 14 residues. CDR3 sequence reads: CSASRSLSTDTQYF. CDR3 sequence (DNA): TGCAGTGCTAGCCGCAGTTTAAGCACAGATACGCAGTATTTT.

This clonotype was seen at least ten times. The chain is built from TRBV27 and TRBJ1-1, with D unresolved. This CDR3 region has 14 residues. With 3 bases removed from V and 0 bases from J, the gap between germline ends came to 8 bases. Germline CDR1 reads MNHEY; CDR2 reads SMNVEV (reference sequence). This CDR3 is CASSLRGLNTEAFF. The CDR3 nucleotides read TGTGCCAGCAGTTTGCGGGGATTGAACACTGAAGCTTTCTTT.

Of note for this clonotype: A read error may be the cause here, since a much bigger clone is one base away. CDR3 coding DNA: TGCAGTGCTAGAATAACCTACAATGAGCAGTGCTTC. This sequence encodes CSARITYNEQCF. V and J are TRBV20-1 and TRBJ2-1; the D is unclear. The CDR3 consists of 12 residues. The germline CDR1 and CDR2 sequences are DFQATT and SNEGSKA (reference sequence).

Details on this clonotype: This sequence may be a read error, since a much larger clone differs from it by one base. This rearrangement joins TRBV19 to TRBJ1-5; a weak D match, TRBD1 (5 bases). In germline, CDR1 is LNHDA, CDR2 SQIVND (reference sequence). There are 14 residues in the CDR3. V was clipped by 10 bases and J by 0 bases, with 13 bases between them. CDR3 in DNA: TGTGCCACCGCCGACAGCTATAGCAATCAGCCCCAGCATTTT. This sequence encodes CATADSYSNQPQHF.

V is TRBV27 and J is TRBJ2-1; D remains ambiguous. Trimming cost V 4 bases and J 6 bases, with 13 bases left between them. The CDR3 runs 14 residues. The germline V gene has CDR1 MNHEY and CDR2 SMNVEV (reference sequence). The CDR3 reads CASSWSSGSNEQFF. As DNA, the CDR3 is TGTGCCAGCAGTTGGTCGTCGGGTAGCAATGAGCAGTTCTTC.

Notes on this clonotype: Since a much larger clone is just one base distant, this may be a read error. CDR3 bases: TGTGCCAACCTCACTTCCGGGGGAGTCGGCTACACCTTC. Protein product: CANLTSGGVGYTF. This chain joins TRBV6-6 and TRBJ1-2, with a tentative D call TRBD1 (5 bases). CDR3 length: 13 amino acids. CDR1 is MNHNY, CDR2 SVGAGI, per germline (reference sequence). With 10 bases removed from V and 8 bases from J, the gap between germline ends came to 20 bases.

As concerns this clonotype: A much larger clone sits a single nucleotide away, making a read error possible. The rearrangement joins TRBV11-2 to TRBJ2-1; no firm D call. The germline V gene encodes CDR1 SGHAT and CDR2 FQNNGV. The CDR3 is 15 amino acids. The CDR3 is CASGLGRVSGHEQFF. The CDR3 nucleotides read TGTGCCAGCGGCTTAGGAAGGGTCAGTGGGCATGAGCAGTTCTTC.

This clonotype was observed a few times. The chain uses TRBV19 and TRBJ2-2, with 10 bases fitting TRBD2. Germline assignment: CDR1 LNHDA and CDR2 SQIVND (reference sequence). This CDR3 has 16 amino acids. V lost 5 bases and J lost 6; bases outside the gene matches: 9. CDR3 sequence reads: CASSVKSGLASGELFF. The CDR3 nucleotides read TGTGCCAGTAGTGTTAAGTCGGGACTAGCGTCCGGGGAGCTGTTTTTT.

This rearrangement joins TRBV20-1 to TRBJ2-7, with 10 positions matching TRBD2. This CDR3 is built from 13 residues. The J segment lost 3 bases and the V segment lost 3 bases, leaving 2 bases of the junction unmatched. Looked up from germline, CDR1 is DFQATT and CDR2 is SNEGSKA (reference sequence). CDR3 loop: CSASSGRFYEQYF. The CDR3, as DNA: TGCAGTGCTAGTAGCGGGAGGTTCTACGAGCAGTACTTC.

The sample holds a few counts of this clonotype. V and J are TRBV27 and TRBJ1-6, with D unclear. The CDR3 is 14 amino acids. With 5 bases removed from V and 9 bases from J, the gap between germline ends came to 14 bases. Germline CDR1 is MNHEY and CDR2 is SMNVEV (reference sequence). CDR3 coding DNA: TGTGCCAGCAGTCGTTATATGGGCTCTTCACCCCTCCACTTT. It codes for CASSRYMGSSPLHF.

This clonotype has more than one count but fewer than ten. The chain employs TRBV2 and TRBJ1-5; 9 bases are a match to TRBD1. The germline V gene encodes CDR1 SNHLY and CDR2 FYNNEI. V lost 6 bases, J lost 1 base, and 4 bases stayed unmatched. This CDR3 spans 15 amino acids. The CDR3 coding sequence is TGTGCCAGCAGGCAGGGGACAGGGAGCAATCAGCCCCAGCATTTT. As protein: CASRQGTGSNQPQHF.

This clonotype was observed at least ten times. This chain uses TRBV7-9 with TRBJ1-1, with D possibly matching TRBD1 (5 bases). The V gene lost 2 bases and the J gene lost 5 bases, with 9 bases spanning the gap. The CDR3 consists of 13 residues. In germline, CDR1 is SEHNR, CDR2 FQNEAQ (reference sequence). The CDR3 is CASSLQGRTEAFF. The CDR3 DNA is TGTGCCAGCAGCTTACAGGGAAGGACTGAAGCTTTCTTT.

This clonotype occurred a few times. The rearrangement joins TRBV24-1 to TRBJ2-1; perhaps TRBD1 as D (5 bases). CDR3 length: 16 residues. Trimming took 4 bases from V and 0 from J, leaving 12 bases between them. Germline V CDR1 and CDR2: KGHDR, SFDVKD. CDR3 sequence: CATSDPDSYSYNEQFF. The CDR3 nucleotides read TGTGCCACCAGTGACCCTGACAGCTACTCCTACAATGAGCAGTTCTTC.

This clonotype was seen at least ten times. The chain couples TRBV7-9 to TRBJ1-5, with D tentatively TRBD1 (5 bases). The CDR3 spans 17 residues. Trimming shortened V by 0 bases and J by 4 bases, and 16 bases separated the two germline ends. Germline V CDR1 and CDR2: SEHNR, FQNEAQ (reference sequence). The CDR3 nucleotides read TGTGCCAGCAGCTTAGCGGGAAGGGGCGACAGTAATCAGCCCCAGCATTTT. As protein: CASSLAGRGDSNQPQHF.

In its sample, this clonotype was seen a few times. The V and J genes are TRBV29-1 and TRBJ2-7, with no clear D. V was shortened by 4 bases and J by 6 bases, with 7 bases between the two germline ends. The germline V gene encodes CDR1 SQVTM and CDR2 ANQGSEA. The CDR3 is made up of 10 amino acids. The CDR3 sequence is CSVGLTEQYF. CDR3 in DNA: TGCAGCGTTGGACTCACCGAGCAGTACTTC.

There are many counts of this clonotype. The V gene is TRBV7-6, the J gene TRBJ2-7; TRBD1 is a possible D gene (6 bases). The length of the CDR3 is 16 residues. Germline-derived CDR1 and CDR2 are SGHVS and FNYEAQ. V was shortened by 4 bases and J by 0 bases, with 16 bases between the two germline ends. CDR3 nucleotides: TGTGCCAGCAGCTCGAGGGGCAGGGGCTACTCCTACGAGCAGTACTTC. Translated: CASSSRGRGYSYEQYF.